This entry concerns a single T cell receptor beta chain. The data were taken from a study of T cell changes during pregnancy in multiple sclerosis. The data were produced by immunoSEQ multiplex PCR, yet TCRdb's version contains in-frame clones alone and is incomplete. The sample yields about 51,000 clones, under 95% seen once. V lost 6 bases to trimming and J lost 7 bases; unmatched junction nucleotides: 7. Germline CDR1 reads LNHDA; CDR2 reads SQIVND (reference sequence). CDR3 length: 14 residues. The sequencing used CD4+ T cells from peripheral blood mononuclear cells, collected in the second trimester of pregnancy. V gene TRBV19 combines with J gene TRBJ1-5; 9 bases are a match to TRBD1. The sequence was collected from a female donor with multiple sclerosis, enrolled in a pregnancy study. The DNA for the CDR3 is TGTGCCAGTAGCCCCGGGACAGGGTTCCAGCCCCAGCATTTT. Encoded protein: CASSPGTGFQPQHF.